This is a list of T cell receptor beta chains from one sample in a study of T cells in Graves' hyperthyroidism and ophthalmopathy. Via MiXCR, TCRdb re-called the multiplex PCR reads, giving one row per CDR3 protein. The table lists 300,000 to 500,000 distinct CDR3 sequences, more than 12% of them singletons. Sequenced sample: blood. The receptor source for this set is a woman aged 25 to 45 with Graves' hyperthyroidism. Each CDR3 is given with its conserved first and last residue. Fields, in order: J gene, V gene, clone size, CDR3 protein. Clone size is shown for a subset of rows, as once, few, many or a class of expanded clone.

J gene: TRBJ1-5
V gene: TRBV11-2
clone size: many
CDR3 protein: CASSLEQGSSQHF

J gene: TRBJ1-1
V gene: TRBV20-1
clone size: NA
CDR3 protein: CSARVDRGKWNTEAFF

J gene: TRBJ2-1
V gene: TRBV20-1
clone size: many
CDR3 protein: CSARESSGFYNEQFF

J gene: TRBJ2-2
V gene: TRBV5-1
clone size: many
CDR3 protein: CASSLKGSTGELFF

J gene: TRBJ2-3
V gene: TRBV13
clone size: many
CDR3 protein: CASSSTTSGLSTDTQYF

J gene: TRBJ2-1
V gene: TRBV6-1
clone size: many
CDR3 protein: CASSEGSVSYNEQFF

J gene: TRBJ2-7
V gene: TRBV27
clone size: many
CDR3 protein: CASSLGDRVYEQYF

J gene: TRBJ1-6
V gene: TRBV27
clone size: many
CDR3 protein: CASRSGSRYNSPLHF

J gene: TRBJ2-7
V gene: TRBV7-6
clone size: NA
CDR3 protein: CASSLAQGFIDEQYF

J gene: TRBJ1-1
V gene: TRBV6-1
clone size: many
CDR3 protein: CASSEGNWNTEAFF

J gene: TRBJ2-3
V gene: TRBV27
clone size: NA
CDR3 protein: CVSSYGTDTQYF

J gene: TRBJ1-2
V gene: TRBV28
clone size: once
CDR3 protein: CASSKQGADYGYTF

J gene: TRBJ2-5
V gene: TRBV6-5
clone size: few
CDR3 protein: CASSYGVAGTGVYQYF

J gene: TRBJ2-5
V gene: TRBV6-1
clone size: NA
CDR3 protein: CASSGDSGETQYF

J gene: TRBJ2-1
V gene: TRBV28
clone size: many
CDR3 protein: CASSLPIAGSSYNEQFF

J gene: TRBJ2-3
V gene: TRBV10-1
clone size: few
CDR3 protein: CASSARWRQGLAPDTQYF

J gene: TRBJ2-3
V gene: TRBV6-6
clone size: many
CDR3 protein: CASSYSAGLGDTQYF

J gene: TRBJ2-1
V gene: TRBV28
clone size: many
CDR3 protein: CASSRLAGGFNEQFF

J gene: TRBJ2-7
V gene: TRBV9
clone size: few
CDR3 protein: CASSPSRGTSYGQYF

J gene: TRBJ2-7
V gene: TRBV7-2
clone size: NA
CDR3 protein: CASSLTDSGSYEQYF

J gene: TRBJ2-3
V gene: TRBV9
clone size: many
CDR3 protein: CASNTGGVTDTQYF

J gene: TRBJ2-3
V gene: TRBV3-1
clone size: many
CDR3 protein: CASSQDPTSGTPTDTQYF

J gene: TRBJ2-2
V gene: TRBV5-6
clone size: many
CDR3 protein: CASSSTSAGELFF

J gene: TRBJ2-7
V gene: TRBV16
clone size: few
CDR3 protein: CASSQYGTGGRQYF

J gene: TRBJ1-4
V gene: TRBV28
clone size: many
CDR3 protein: CASSQDRVWKKLFF

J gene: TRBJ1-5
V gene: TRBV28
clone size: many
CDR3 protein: CATLGPGSNQPQHF

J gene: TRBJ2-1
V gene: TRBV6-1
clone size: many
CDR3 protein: CASSTRGTGALDEQFF

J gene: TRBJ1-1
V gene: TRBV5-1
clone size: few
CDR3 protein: CASSVGTGPNTEAFF

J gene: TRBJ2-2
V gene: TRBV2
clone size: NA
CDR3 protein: CARGQGARNTGELFF

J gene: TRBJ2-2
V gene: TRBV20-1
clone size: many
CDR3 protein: CAGTANTGELFF

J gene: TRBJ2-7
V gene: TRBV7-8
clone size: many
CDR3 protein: CASSPKGGGRAGYEQYF

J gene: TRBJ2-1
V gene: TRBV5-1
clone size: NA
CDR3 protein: CASSLEGLDSSYNEQFF

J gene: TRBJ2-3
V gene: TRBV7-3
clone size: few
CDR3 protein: CASSPSLGILTDTQYF